The 19 T cell receptor beta chains listed next were all sequenced from one sample in a study of identical twins. MiXCR was run by TCRdb on the 5' RACE reads, yielding one entry per CDR3 protein. The repertoire includes over 200,000 distinct CDR3 sequences, 6.5% of them detected once, and approximately 14% sits in the top ten. These data also featured in a second study, about T cells expressing NK-cell markers.

Sequences were obtained from CD8+ T cells sorted from blood. Source of these receptors: a woman aged 18 to 35 in good health.

V usage is TRBV20-1 and J usage is TRBJ2-1; perhaps TRBD2 as D (6 bases). This CDR3 spans 13 amino acids. V lost 4 bases, J lost 8 bases, and 15 bases lay in between. Germline CDR1 reads DFQATT; CDR2 reads SNEGSKA (reference sequence). The CDR3 here is CSANRERIDEQFF. CDR3 nucleotide sequence: TGCAGTGCTAACCGGGAGAGAATCGATGAGCAGTTCTTC.

Only a few counts were recorded for this clonotype. The V call is TRBV27, the J call TRBJ2-1, with TRBD2 matching 11 bases. The V segment lost 6 bases and the J segment 8 bases; nucleotides outside the gene matches: 9. This CDR3 comprises 15 residues. CDR1 is MNHEY, CDR2 SMNVEV, per germline (reference sequence). As DNA, the CDR3 is TGTGCCAGCAGCCCCATAGCGGGAGGGCTAGATGAGCAGTTCTTC. This sequence encodes CASSPIAGGLDEQFF.

There are a few counts of this clonotype. The V and J genes are TRBV30 and TRBJ2-1, with D perhaps being TRBD1 or TRBD2 (5 bases each). The CDR3 is made up of 11 amino acids. The V end lost 1 base, the J end lost 8 bases, and 6 bases lay between the germline ends. The germline V gene has CDR1 GTSNPN and CDR2 SVGIG (reference sequence). CDR3 DNA: TGTGCCTGGAGTGGGGGGTATGAGCAGTTCTTC. Its protein product is CAWSGGYEQFF.

The V call is TRBV15, the J call TRBJ2-1, with D unresolved. Deletions cut 2 bases from V and 2 bases from J, with 16 bases between. CDR1 LNHNV and CDR2 YYDKDF come from the germline V gene (reference sequence). The CDR3 runs 17 residues. The CDR3 sequence is CATSRQTISVTYNEQFF. DNA for the CDR3: TGTGCCACCAGCAGACAAACTATATCCGTCACCTACAATGAGCAGTTCTTC.

This clonotype has ten or more counts. The chain joins TRBV4-3 to TRBJ2-7; 7 bases match TRBD2. J was trimmed by 5 bases and V by 0 bases; bases with no gene match: 13. Germline V gene lookup returns CDR1 LGHNA and CDR2 YSLEER. This CDR3 spans 17 amino acids. The CDR3 sequence: CASSQDGVGGRSNEQYF. CDR3 coding DNA: TGCGCCAGCAGCCAAGATGGGGTGGGAGGGAGAAGCAACGAGCAGTACTTC.

This chain uses TRBV7-6 with TRBJ2-1, with D possibly TRBD2 on 5 matching bases. The V end lost 4 bases, the J end lost 5 bases, and 21 bases lay between the germline ends. The CDR3 contains 17 residues. Per germline, CDR1 SGHVS and CDR2 FNYEAQ. CDR3 sequence: CASSSKSVSSRHNEQFF. The CDR3 nucleotides are TGTGCCAGCAGCTCAAAATCCGTGTCTAGCAGACACAATGAGCAGTTCTTC.

This clonotype was picked up many times. The chain employs TRBV21-1 and TRBJ1-2. TRBV21-1 is tagged as a pseudogene. The CDR3 is made up of 14 amino acids. The CDR3 nucleotides read TGTGCCAGCAGCAAAAGTGAGCAGGACTATGGCTACACCTTC. Translation: CASSKSEQDYGYTF.

This clonotype showed up just a few times. The chain employs TRBV20-1 and TRBJ2-1; D call uncertain. The CDR3 length is 13 residues. Germline V CDR1 and CDR2: DFQATT, SNEGSKA (reference sequence). V lost 0 bases to trimming and J lost 8 bases, with 11 bases between them. This chain's CDR3 is CSARDHGYYEQFF. The CDR3 DNA reads TGCAGTGCTAGAGATCACGGTTACTATGAGCAGTTCTTC.

This clonotype was seen more than once but under ten times. Likely a read error: the CDR3 ends without its conserved phenylalanine or tryptophan. Because the CDR3's place on the DNA is in doubt, the DNA is left out and the CDR3 is given as listed by TCRdb. The rearrangement uses TRBV20-1 and TRBJ2-7; no DNA check was done on the table's D call, TRBD1. The CDR3 is 9 amino acids in total, end residues counted. Germline loops: CDR1 DFQATT, CDR2 SNEGSKA (reference sequence). The CDR3 sequence: CSAKQGTPT.

The sample holds a few counts of this clonotype. The chain joins TRBV5-1 to TRBJ2-1; the D gene could be TRBD1 or TRBD2 (5 bases each). V was clipped by 6 bases and J by 3 bases, with 7 bases between them. Germline lookup yields CDR1 SGHRS and CDR2 YFSETQ. The CDR3 runs to 12 residues. In nucleotides, the CDR3 is TGCGCCAGCATGGGGGTCTACAATGAGCAGTTCTTC. This codes for CASMGVYNEQFF.

The rearrangement links TRBV29-1 to TRBJ2-2; D gene unclear. This CDR3 comprises 13 residues. Trimming shortened V by 2 bases and J by 2 bases, and 6 bases separated the two germline ends. Looked up from germline, CDR1 is SQVTM and CDR2 is ANQGSEA. This CDR3 reads CSVEPPNTGELFF. DNA for the CDR3: TGCAGCGTTGAACCCCCTAACACCGGGGAGCTGTTTTTT.

This clonotype showed up just a few times. The chain uses TRBV7-3 and TRBJ1-1; D uncertain. Germline V lookup: CDR1 SGHTA, CDR2 FQGTGA. This CDR3 region has 15 residues. Trimming took off 1 base at V and 4 bases at J, with 13 bases between the two ends. The CDR3 DNA reads as TGTGCCAGCAGCTTAATTTCGGGCCGGACCACTGAAGCTTTCTTT. It translates to CASSLISGRTTEAFF.

The V and J genes are TRBV7-9 and TRBJ1-2, with D hard to call. Trimming took 2 bases from V and 3 from J, leaving 7 bases between them. Germline CDR1 SEHNR, CDR2 FQNEAQ (reference sequence). CDR3 length: 13 residues. CDR3 DNA: TGTGCCAGCAGCTTATCCGGGGACTATGGCTACACCTTC. This encodes CASSLSGDYGYTF.

The table lists this clonotype with many counts. This chain connects TRBV27 to TRBJ2-5; D is uncertain. The V gene's germline CDR1 is MNHEY and CDR2 SMNVEV (reference sequence). With 0 bases removed from V and 2 bases from J, the gap between germline ends came to 4 bases. This CDR3 comprises 13 residues. CDR3 loop: CASSLSGQETQYF. Here the CDR3 DNA reads TGTGCCAGCAGTTTATCGGGACAAGAGACCCAGTACTTC.

This clonotype has ten or more counts. This chain uses TRBV5-5 with TRBJ2-3, with D unresolved. The CDR3 has 11 amino acids. With 3 bases removed from V and 6 bases from J, the gap between germline ends came to 5 bases. CDR1 is SGHKS, CDR2 YYEKEE, per germline (reference sequence). The CDR3 DNA is TGTGCCAGCAGCTACCGGGATACGCAGTATTTT. This translates into CASSYRDTQYF.

The sample holds many counts of this clonotype. The CDR3: CASSTGAPYEQYF. CDR3 DNA: TGTGCCAGCAGTACGGGAGCCCCCTACGAGCAGTACTTC. The chain employs TRBV12-3 or TRBV12-4 and TRBJ2-7; D may be TRBD2 (6 bases). This CDR3 contains 13 residues. Trimming took off 5 bases at V and 2 bases at J, with 10 bases between the two ends.

In its sample, this clonotype was seen many times. The rearrangement joins TRBV29-1 to TRBJ2-1; the D is unclear. With 4 bases removed from V and 5 bases from J, the gap between germline ends came to 9 bases. This CDR3 has 12 amino acids. Germline CDR1 and CDR2: SQVTM and ANQGSEA. CDR3 DNA sequence: TGCAGCGTTGTCGAATTTAACAATGAGCAGTTCTTC. Residues: CSVVEFNNEQFF.

This clonotype was observed at least ten times. The chain has TRBV20-1 and TRBJ2-5, with 13 bases that match TRBD2. The junction had 5 bases not matched to a gene; V was cut back by 8 bases and J by 5 bases. This CDR3 is 13 amino acids long. Germline CDR1 reads DFQATT; CDR2 reads SNEGSKA (reference sequence). Written as DNA, the CDR3 is TGCAGTCGGACTAGCGGGAGAGGCGAGACCCAGTACTTC. Protein sequence: CSRTSGRGETQYF.

This clonotype was counted ten times or more. The rearrangement joins TRBV10-2 to TRBJ2-1, with D perhaps matching TRBD1 or TRBD2 (6 bases each). CDR3 length equals 15 residues. The V end lost 5 bases, the J end lost 5 bases, and 16 bases lay between the germline ends. Germline CDR1 and CDR2: WSHSY and SAAADI. The CDR3 region has the DNA TGCGCCAGCAGTCCCGGAGGGGGGCTAAACAATGAGCAGTTCTTC. Protein: CASSPGGGLNNEQFF.